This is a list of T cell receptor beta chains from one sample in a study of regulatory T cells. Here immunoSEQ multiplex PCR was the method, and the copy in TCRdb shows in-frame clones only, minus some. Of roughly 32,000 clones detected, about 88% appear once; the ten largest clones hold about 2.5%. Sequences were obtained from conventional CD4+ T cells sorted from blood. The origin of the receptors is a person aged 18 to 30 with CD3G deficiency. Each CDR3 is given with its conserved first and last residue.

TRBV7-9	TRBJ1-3	CASSFSGQSSGNTIYF
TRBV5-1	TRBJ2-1	CASSFLGGQGVDEQFF
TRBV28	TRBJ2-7	CASSPRDRSFYEQYF
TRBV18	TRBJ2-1	CASSPDRVGNEQFF
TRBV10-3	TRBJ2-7	CATRGGRGGREQYF
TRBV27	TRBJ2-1	CASSSRGRGSYNEQFF
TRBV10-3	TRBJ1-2	CAISESGQGNYGYTF
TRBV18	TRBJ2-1	CASSPFLGQGQNEQFF
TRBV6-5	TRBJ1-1	CASHRGGQNTEAFF
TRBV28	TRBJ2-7	CASSSSGRGSYEQYF
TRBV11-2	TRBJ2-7	CASSQARDAYEQYF
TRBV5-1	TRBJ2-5	CASSLTGRGEETQYF
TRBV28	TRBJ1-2	CASRDRLWGYTF
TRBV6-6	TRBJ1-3	CASSGRQRGNTIYF
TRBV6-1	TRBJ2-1	CASRDRNYNEQFF
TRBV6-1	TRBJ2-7	CASSDPGQGRYEQYF
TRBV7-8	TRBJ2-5	CASSPSEQKQETQYF
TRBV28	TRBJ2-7	CASGGSDTYEQYF
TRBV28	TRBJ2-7	CASREGSLKAEQYF
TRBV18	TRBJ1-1	CASSPDRVNTEAFF
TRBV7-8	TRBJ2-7	CASSLAPLLGEQYF
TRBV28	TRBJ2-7	CASSSPGGAYEQYF
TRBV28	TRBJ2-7	CATASGGHEQYF
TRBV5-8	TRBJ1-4	CASSMRTGLPTTNEKLFF
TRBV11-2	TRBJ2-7	CASSLDRSSYEQYF
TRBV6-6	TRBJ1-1	CASSHGPNTEAFF
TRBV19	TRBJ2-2	CASSPQRGTGELFF
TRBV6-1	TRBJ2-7	CASSELQGDYEQYF
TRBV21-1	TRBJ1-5	CASSTAGRRYQPQHF
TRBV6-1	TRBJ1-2	CASNPGQGHGYTF
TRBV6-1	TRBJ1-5	CASSVGAGGHWNQPQHF
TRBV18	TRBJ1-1	CASSPGQPNTEAFF
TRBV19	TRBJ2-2	CASGQTSANTGELFF
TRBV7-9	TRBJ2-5	CASSLDSVAETQYF
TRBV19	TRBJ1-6	CASSLRGSTPLHF
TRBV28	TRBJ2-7	CASSLIQGAHEQYF
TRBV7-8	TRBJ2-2	CATSLSAGELFF
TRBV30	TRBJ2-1	CAWASSNEQFF
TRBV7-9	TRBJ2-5	CASSDSTSGRVETQYF
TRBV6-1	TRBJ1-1	CASFFNTEAFF
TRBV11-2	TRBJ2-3	CASSLGFVATTQYF
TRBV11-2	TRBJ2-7	CASSFRGGRGNEQYF
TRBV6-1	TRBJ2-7	CASRHDRNPSYEQYF
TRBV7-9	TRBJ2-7	CASSLDGGGPYEQYF
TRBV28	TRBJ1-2	CASSLAGDSNYGYTF
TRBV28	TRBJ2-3	CATAAPTDTQYF
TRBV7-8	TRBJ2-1	CASSSRPGTEQFF
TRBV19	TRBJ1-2	CASSPRPGGPGYGYTF
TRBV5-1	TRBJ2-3	CASSLAGEYTQYF
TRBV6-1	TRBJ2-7	CASSEWRGRSHEQYF
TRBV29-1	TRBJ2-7	CSVEGDRDEQYF
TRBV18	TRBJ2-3	CASSPLLTDTQYF
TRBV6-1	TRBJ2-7	CASSGSYYEQYF
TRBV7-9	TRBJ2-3	CASSSTSGRDTQYF
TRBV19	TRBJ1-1	CASSITGQGEAFF
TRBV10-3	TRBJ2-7	CAISERGPGEQYF
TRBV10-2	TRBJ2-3	CASSEASGRDTQYF
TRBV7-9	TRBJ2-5	CASSFGSGGARETQYF
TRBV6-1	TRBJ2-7	CASSEARGPGVEQYF